This T cell receptor beta chain was captured by sequencing in a study of cytomegalovirus exposure and HLA in healthy donors. Both 60 Vbeta primers and 13 Jbeta primers went into the PCR. Method: immunoSEQ multiplex PCR; TCRdb's copy keeps in-frame clones and lacks some. This sample has around 110,000 clones, with around four fifths found just once. About this clone itself: Its antigen is unknown.

V lost 4 bases and J 0 bases, leaving 9 bases between the germline ends. CDR3 length equals 14 residues. Germline CDR1 and CDR2: SGHTA and FQGNSA. Whole-study findings and limits: Sequencing depth roughly uniform across donors was assumed in presence/absence analyses. Researchers counted roughly 150 TCR beta chains as cytomegalovirus-associated.

This chain connects TRBV7-2 to TRBJ1-2; D may be TRBD1 (5 bases). The sample was PBMCs. The source is a man in his thirties or forties in good health and CMV-seronegative. The CDR3 sequence is CASSSDKANYGYTF. CDR3 sequence (DNA): TGTGCCAGCAGCTCGGACAAAGCTAACTATGGCTACACCTTC.